This entry lists 26 T cell receptor beta chains sequenced from one sample in a study of shared clonotypes between healthy human individuals. Sequencing used immunoSEQ multiplex PCR; TCRdb keeps in-frame clones, though not all of them. This sample has fewer than 600,000 clones, with around 74% found just once. Sequenced material: PBMCs. These receptor sequences come from a woman between 40 and 55 years old in good health. Some clones in this sample may be carry-over from other donors' samples.

This chain connects TRBV28 to TRBJ2-3; TRBD2 agrees at 10 bases. The ends lost 5 bases at V and 1 base at J; junction bases unmatched: 0. The germline V gene has CDR1 MDHEN and CDR2 SYDVKM. The CDR3 is made up of 14 amino acids. CDR3 DNA: TGTGCCAGCAGTGGGACTAGCGGCACAGATACGCAGTATTTT. It yields the protein CASSGTSGTDTQYF.

This clone appeared a single time. The chain is built from TRBV2 and TRBJ1-3, with TRBD1 matching over 8 bases. The V segment lost 7 bases and the J segment 2 bases; nucleotides outside the gene matches: 4. Germline assignment: CDR1 SNHLY and CDR2 FYNNEI. The CDR3 has 14 residues. CDR3 coding DNA: TGTGCCAGCAAGACAGGGGATGCTGGAAACACCATATATTTT. This codes for CASKTGDAGNTIYF. Combining the CDR3 with reference TRBV2 and TRBJ1-3 gives the whole variable domain EPEVTQTPSHQVTQMGQEVILRCVPISNHLYFYWYRQILGQKVEFLVSFYNNEISEKSEIFDDQFSVERPDGSNFTLKIRSTKLEDSAMYFCASKTGDAGNTIYFGEGSWLTVV.

The chain has TRBV7-8 and TRBJ2-1, with D unclear. The V gene lost 4 bases and the J gene lost 2 bases, with 6 bases spanning the gap. The CDR3 extends over 13 amino acids. Per the germline V gene, CDR1 is SGHVS and CDR2 is FQNEAQ. CDR3 region: CASSSSTYNEQFF. The CDR3 bases are TGTGCCAGCAGCTCTTCAACCTACAATGAGCAGTTCTTC.

The chain joins TRBV2 to TRBJ1-1, with a tentative D call TRBD1 (6 bases). V lost 6 bases and J lost 1, with 9 bases in between. Looked up from germline, CDR1 is SNHLY and CDR2 is FYNNEI. The CDR3 runs 13 residues. CDR3 sequence: CASREQGNTEAFF. CDR3 sequence (DNA): TGTGCCAGCAGGGAACAGGGGAACACTGAAGCTTTCTTT.

V and J are TRBV27 and TRBJ2-5; 12 bases are a match to TRBD1. The CDR3 extends over 14 amino acids. V lost 6 bases and J lost 4; bases outside the gene matches: 3. Looked up from germline, CDR1 is MNHEY and CDR2 is SMNVEV (reference sequence). The CDR3 DNA is TGTGCCAGCAGGGGGACAGGGGGCCCAGAGACCCAGTACTTC. Translation: CASRGTGGPETQYF.

This clone was recorded once. A single base is all that separates this from a far larger clone, so a read error is likely. This chain links TRBV5-4 with TRBJ1-1; D is ambiguous. In germline, CDR1 is SGHNT, CDR2 YYREEE (reference sequence). This CDR3 spans 14 amino acids. V lost 4 bases to trimming and J lost 3 bases, with 13 bases between them. The CDR3 bases are TGTGCCAGCAGCGATATCGTGGTTGACACTGAAGCTTTCTTT. This encodes CASSDIVVDTEAFF.

V and J are TRBV6-6 and TRBJ1-5, with 7 bases lining up with TRBD1. Losses at the gene ends were 0 bases for V and 6 bases for J; bases not matched to a gene: 2. This CDR3 is 14 amino acids long. From germline, CDR1 is MNHNY and CDR2 SVGAGI (reference sequence). The CDR3 region has the DNA TGTGCCAGCAGTTACTCCAGGGGGGGTCAGCCCCAGCATTTT. Its translation: CASSYSRGGQPQHF.

This rearrangement joins TRBV7-9 to TRBJ2-7; perhaps TRBD2 as D (5 bases). This CDR3 spans 14 amino acids. Trimming took off 1 base at V and 12 bases at J, with 19 bases between the two ends. Germline CDR1 SEHNR, CDR2 FQNEAQ (reference sequence). Here the CDR3 DNA reads TGTGCCAGCAGCTTAGTGGGAGTGGTTCAAGAGGGGTACTTC. Its protein product is CASSLVGVVQEGYF.

This clone has a handful of counts. At the DNA level, this CDR3 is encoded by other sequences in the same sample as well. V usage is TRBV7-9 and J usage is TRBJ1-5; possibly TRBD1 for D (5 bases). Germline CDR1 reads SEHNR; CDR2 reads FQNEAQ (reference sequence). Trimming took 3 bases from V and 7 from J, leaving 13 bases between them. This CDR3 comprises 14 residues. As DNA, the CDR3 is TGTGCCAGCAGCTTGGGCAGGGTAGGGCAGCCCCAGCATTTT. Encoded protein: CASSLGRVGQPQHF.

Here the CDR3 reads CASSPPTGGLGQPQHF. DNA for the CDR3: TGTGCCAGCTCACCACCGACCGGGGGCCTCGGTCAGCCCCAGCATTTT. This sequence joins TRBV18 and TRBJ1-5; maybe TRBD1 (6 bases). The CDR3 contains 16 residues. Germline values: CDR1 KGHSH, CDR2 LQKENI. Trimming took off 0 bases at V and 6 bases at J, with 15 bases between the two ends.

Notes on this clone: The sample holds other DNA sequences that translate to the same CDR3. The gene calls are TRBV9 and TRBJ2-1; possibly TRBD1 for D (5 bases). Germline lookup yields CDR1 SGDLS and CDR2 YYNGEE. This CDR3 comprises 15 residues. Trimming left V 5 bases short and J 0 bases short, with 12 bases between. Here the CDR3 DNA reads TGTGCCAGCAGTGAAACAGGAAGCTCCTACAATGAGCAGTTCTTC. Translated: CASSETGSSYNEQFF.

This sequence joins TRBV4-2 and TRBJ1-1; TRBD1 agrees at 8 bases. V gave up 0 bases and J gave up 5 bases; unmatched junction bases: 14. Germline lookup yields CDR1 LGHNA and CDR2 YNFKEQ. The CDR3 has 18 amino acids. This chain's CDR3 is CASSQESAGQAGWTEAFF. DNA of the CDR3: TGTGCCAGCAGCCAAGAGTCGGCGGGACAGGCCGGATGGACTGAAGCTTTCTTT.

The J gene is TRBJ2-1, the V gene TRBV11-2; no reliable D call. V lost 0 bases and J 3 bases, leaving 9 bases between the germline ends. The CDR3 has 15 residues. Germline loops: CDR1 SGHAT, CDR2 FQNNGV. The CDR3 protein is CASSLDEFRYNEQFF. DNA for the CDR3: TGTGCCAGCAGCTTAGATGAGTTTCGCTACAATGAGCAGTTCTTC.

The chain combines TRBV4-3 with TRBJ2-1, with 8 positions matching TRBD1. V gave up 3 bases and J gave up 8 bases; unmatched junction bases: 3. Germline assignment: CDR1 LGHNA and CDR2 YSLEER. There are 13 residues in the CDR3. CDR3 protein: CASSQETGDEQFF. CDR3 bases: TGCGCCAGCAGCCAGGAGACAGGGGATGAGCAGTTCTTC.

The V gene is TRBV6-5, the J gene TRBJ1-1; 8 positions agree with TRBD1. V shed 3 bases, J shed 3 bases, and the junction held 6 bases outside the gene matches. This CDR3 spans 15 amino acids. Looked up from germline, CDR1 is MNHEY and CDR2 is SVGAGI. CDR3 DNA: TGTGCCAGCAGTTATTCAGGGGGCCAGGACACTGAAGCTTTCTTT. It is translated as CASSYSGGQDTEAFF.

V is TRBV7-8 and J is TRBJ1-3; D not certain. The V end lost 4 bases, the J end lost 0 bases, and 4 bases lay between the germline ends. Per germline, CDR1 SGHVS and CDR2 FQNEAQ. The CDR3 is 13 amino acids. The CDR3 DNA reads as TGTGCCAGCAGCTGGAACTCTGGAAACACCATATATTTT. Protein sequence: CASSWNSGNTIYF.

This clone has just one count. The V call is TRBV27, the J call TRBJ2-5; 12 bases align to TRBD2. The CDR3 is 19 amino acids. Germline values: CDR1 MNHEY, CDR2 SMNVEV (reference sequence). The trim removed 1 base at V and 0 bases at J, leaving 9 bases unmatched. In DNA, the CDR3 is TGTGCCAGCAGTTTATTATCCCCCGGACTAGCGGGGAACCAAGAGACCCAGTACTTC. Encoded protein: CASSLLSPGLAGNQETQYF.

The chain has TRBV7-3 and TRBJ2-1; 7 bases align to TRBD2. After removal of 3 bases from V and 2 bases from J, the junction contained 1 base not matched to a gene. The germline CDR1 and CDR2 sequences are SGHTA and FQGTGA. The length of the CDR3 is 14 residues. In DNA form, the CDR3 reads TGTGCCAGCAGCTTCGCGGGGGCCTACAATGAGCAGTTCTTC. This encodes CASSFAGAYNEQFF.

In this sample, this clone turned up once. The chain is built from TRBV14 and TRBJ1-4; D remains ambiguous. V was cut by 0 bases and J by 4 bases, with 6 bases left in between. Looked up from germline, CDR1 is SGHDN and CDR2 is FVKESK. The CDR3 spans 14 residues. CDR3 in DNA: TGTGCCAGCAGCCAAGAGAGGATTAATGAAAAACTGTTTTTT. Its translation is CASSQERINEKLFF.

This clone was detected a few times. This chain links TRBV30 with TRBJ2-7; 8 nucleotides agree with TRBD1. J lost 5 bases, V lost 7 bases, and 7 bases had no gene match. The CDR3 is 12 residues long. Germline V gene sequence: CDR1 GTSNPN, CDR2 SVGIG (reference sequence). Here the CDR3 reads CAFTGGTHEQYF. As DNA, the CDR3 is TGTGCCTTTACAGGGGGGACCCACGAGCAGTACTTC.

Comment on this clone: Other nucleotide sequences in the sample specify the same CDR3. The chain employs TRBV9 and TRBJ2-1; D gene uncertain. V was cut by 0 bases and J by 0 bases, with 7 bases left in between. The germline gives CDR1 SGDLS, CDR2 YYNGEE. The CDR3 consists of 15 residues. The CDR3: CASSVVGSSYNEQFF. In nucleotides, the CDR3 is TGTGCCAGCAGCGTAGTTGGCAGCTCCTACAATGAGCAGTTCTTC.

CDR3 nucleotide sequence: TGTGCCAGCAGATTAGGGACTAGCGGGAGTCGAGGTGAGCAGTACTTC. It yields the protein CASRLGTSGSRGEQYF. This rearrangement joins TRBV25-1 to TRBJ2-7, with TRBD2 matching 14 bases. The length of the CDR3 is 16 residues. V dropped 6 bases and J dropped 7; count of bases not matched to a gene: 11. In germline, CDR1 is MGHDK, CDR2 SYGVNS.

The chain employs TRBV18 and TRBJ1-1, with D hard to call. Germline assignment: CDR1 KGHSH and CDR2 LQKENI. The CDR3 runs to 17 residues. V was pared by 1 base and J by 3 bases, with 18 bases between. This chain's CDR3 is CASSPRMVGQGHTEAFF. CDR3 coding DNA: TGTGCCAGCTCACCACGGATGGTGGGCCAAGGGCACACTGAAGCTTTCTTT.

The chain is built from TRBV7-9 and TRBJ2-1, with D unresolved. This CDR3 has 13 residues. The ends were cut back, 4 bases at V and 5 bases at J, with 9 bases in the middle. CDR1 is SEHNR, CDR2 FQNEAQ, per germline (reference sequence). CDR3 in amino acids: CASSYRRDNEQFF. Written as DNA, the CDR3 is TGTGCCAGCAGCTATCGGAGAGACAATGAGCAGTTCTTC.

As for this clone: The same CDR3 arises from other DNA sequences in this sample as well. V usage is TRBV4-1 and J usage is TRBJ2-5; 9 bases align to TRBD1. Germline trimming cut 3 bases from V and 4 bases from J; bases unmatched to any gene: 3. Germline-derived CDR1 and CDR2 are MGHRA and YSYEKL. The CDR3 loop spans 14 amino acids. CDR3 coding DNA: TGCGCCAGCAGCCAGGGACAGGGTGCAGAGACCCAGTACTTC. Translating it yields CASSQGQGAETQYF.

The chain carries TRBV6-5 and TRBJ1-5; 9 nucleotides line up with TRBD1. V was pared by 6 bases and J by 6 bases, with 9 bases of the junction left unmatched. The CDR3 is 15 amino acids. Germline CDR1 is MNHEY and CDR2 is SVGAGI. CDR3 nucleotide sequence: TGTGCCAGCAGCCCAAACACAGGGGGCAGTCAGCCCCAGCATTTT. Residues: CASSPNTGGSQPQHF.